This T cell receptor (beta chain) is drawn from a study of cytomegalovirus exposure and HLA in healthy donors. Study-wide findings and caveats: TCR beta chain V- and J-gene trimming was linked, in a later analysis, to a missense variant in DCLRE1C.

Turning to this clone: Its target is not known.

The PCR ran on 60 Vbeta and 13 Jbeta primers. Method: immunoSEQ multiplex PCR; TCRdb's copy keeps in-frame clones and lacks some. The sample carries fewer than 250,000 clones, 65% to 90% recorded once. Material for sequencing was PBMCs. The receptor was derived from a girl aged 10-17 years in good health and CMV-seronegative.

In nucleotides, the CDR3 is TGTGCCTCCGGGACAGGTAGCTCCTACAATGAGCAGTTCTTC. Its protein is CASGTGSSYNEQFF. The V call is TRBV19, the J call TRBJ2-1, with 8 positions matching TRBD1. The CDR3 is 14 residues long. Unmatched junction bases numbered 6, after V lost 11 bases and J lost 0 bases. From germline, CDR1 is LNHDA and CDR2 SQIVND (reference sequence).